The present T cell receptor (beta chain) was sequenced within a study of T-cell reconstitution after alpha-beta-depleted transplantation in children. This clonotype was seen a few times. This CDR3 region has 16 residues. CDR1 and CDR2 from the germline V gene are LGHNA and YNFKEQ. V lost 0 bases, J lost 1 base, and 9 bases lay in between. Researchers prepared the TCRbeta library using unique molecular identifiers, the study reports. TCRdb redid the calling of the PCR reads with MiXCR, one entry per CDR3 protein. Of about 980,000 distinct CDR3 sequences in the sample, roughly 29% were seen once. The clonotype was recovered from a boy under two years old who had a stem cell transplant for SCID, so the T cells may come from the graft donor. The chain has TRBV4-2 and TRBJ2-2; TRBD2 is a possible D gene (5 bases). Here the sequenced sample was PBMCs, mostly from graft donor cells, taken 360 days after TCRalphabeta/CD19-depleted stem cell transplant. Written as DNA, the CDR3 is TGTGCCAGCAGCCAAGATCGGGGTGGGAACACCGGGGAGCTGTTTTTT. Amino acid sequence: CASSQDRGGNTGELFF.